This T cell receptor (beta chain) was profiled in a study of regulatory and conventional T cells in RAG deficiency. The study's findings and limits: These Omenn syndrome Treg sorts may hold peripherally activated cells instead. Shorter CDR3s in all patient subsets; >85% Treg-Tconv overlap in Omenn.

CDR1 is MNHEY and CDR2 is SMNVEV in the germline V gene (reference sequence). This CDR3 is built from 19 residues. The repertoire was sequenced with immunoSEQ multiplex PCR; TCRdb's copy has only in-frame clones and lacks some. Here the sample spans 30,000 to 40,000 clones, roughly 90% being singletons. As concerns this clone: Its antigen is currently unknown. At one boundary the junction diverges from the germline segment, which might be a read error.

The sample was also linked to a second study, of regulatory T cells. That source notes: Amplification used 52 TRBV primers and 13 TRBJ primers. Patient repertoires had restricted TRB V-J pairs and skewed V and J usage, most in Tregs.

The sequence came from a human donor in good health. Sequenced: CD8+ T cells sorted from blood. The gene calls are TRBV27 and TRBJ2-1, with TRBD2 matching over 9 bases. CDR3 protein: CASSLMVGLAITRDNEQFF. The CDR3 DNA reads as TGTGCCAGTAGTTTAATGGTGGGACTAGCTATAACCCGAGACAATGAGCAGTTCTTC.